Below are 14 T cell receptor beta chains sequenced from a single sample in a study of T cell responses to AZD1222 COVID-19 vaccine. Clones were sequenced by immunoSEQ multiplex PCR, and TCRdb holds only the in-frame ones, with some missing. The sample holds roughly 99,000 clones, 80% to 95% seen once. Sequencing was performed on peripheral blood, taken 28 days after the second AZD1222 dose. These receptor sequences come from an adult who received the AZD1222 COVID-19 vaccine.

The rearrangement uses TRBV29-1 and TRBJ1-3; D is uncertain. V lost 7 bases and J lost 0, with 7 bases in between. This CDR3 contains 12 residues. Germline CDR1 SQVTM, CDR2 ANQGSEA. In nucleotides, the CDR3 is TGCAGCGCTAGCATCTCTGGAAACACCATATATTTT. Amino acids: CSASISGNTIYF.

J is TRBJ1-6 and V is TRBV5-5, with TRBD1 identical over 8 bases. The J segment lost 7 bases and the V segment lost 1 base, leaving 4 bases of the junction unmatched. CDR3 size: 15 residues. CDR1 SGHKS and CDR2 YYEKEE come from the germline V gene (reference sequence). CDR3 sequence reads: CASSLTGGTNSPLHF. CDR3 nucleotide sequence: TGTGCCAGCAGCTTGACAGGGGGAACGAATTCACCCCTCCACTTT.

The chain employs TRBV29-1 and TRBJ1-2, with D unclear. CDR1 and CDR2 from the germline V gene are SQVTM and ANQGSEA. Trimming pared 0 bases from V and 3 bases from J, leaving 8 bases between. The CDR3 spans 13 residues. In DNA form, the CDR3 reads TGCAGCGTTGAAGAAAGGGCAGACTATGGCTACACCTTC. Translating gives CSVEERADYGYTF.

Only a few counts were recorded for this clone. The chain uses TRBV2 and TRBJ1-1; 8 bases map to TRBD1. The CDR3 has 15 residues. Germline values: CDR1 SNHLY, CDR2 FYNNEI. V shed 0 bases, J shed 1 base, and the junction held 1 base outside the gene matches. DNA of the CDR3: TGTGCCAGCAGTGAAGCTGGGACAGGGAACACTGAAGCTTTCTTT. Amino acid sequence: CASSEAGTGNTEAFF.

CDR3 in DNA: TGTGCCAGCAGTCCTCCTGGGGACAGGTACTATGGCTACACCTTC. As protein: CASSPPGDRYYGYTF. The chain recombines TRBV6-9 with TRBJ1-2, with TRBD1 identical over 8 bases. Germline V CDR1 and CDR2: MNHGY, SVAAGI. J gave up 3 bases and V 5 bases, and 8 bases lay outside the gene matches. The CDR3 has 15 residues.

This rearrangement joins TRBV5-8 to TRBJ1-4; 12 bases fit TRBD1. Germline V gives CDR1 SGHTS, CDR2 YDEGEE. V lost 2 bases, J lost 8 bases, and 4 bases stayed unmatched. CDR3 length: 15 amino acids. CDR3 in amino acids: CASSFLGTGGEKLFF. Written as DNA, the CDR3 is TGTGCCAGCAGCTTTCTCGGGACAGGGGGCGAAAAACTGTTTTTT. Full variable domain (remainder filled in from reference TRBV5-8 and TRBJ1-4): EAGVTQSPTHLIKTRGQQATLRCSPISGHTSVYWYQQALGLGLQFLLWYDEGEERNRGNFPPRFSGRQFPNYSSELNVNALELEDSALYLCASSFLGTGGEKLFFGSGTQLSVL.

The chain couples TRBV18 to TRBJ2-2; D is unclear. Germline V gives CDR1 KGHSH, CDR2 LQKENI. The V end lost 2 bases, the J end lost 5 bases, and 6 bases lay between the germline ends. This CDR3 is built from 13 residues. CDR3 nucleotides: TGTGCCAGCTCACCATTGGGAACCGGGGAGCTGTTTTTT. Its translation: CASSPLGTGELFF. Based on the CDR3 plus reference TRBV18 and TRBJ2-2, the full variable domain is NAGVMQNPRHLVRRRGQEARLRCSPMKGHSHVYWYRQLPEEGLKFMVYLQKENIIDESGMPKERFSAEFPKEGPSILRIQQVVRGDSAAYFCASSPLGTGELFFGEGSRLTVL.

The chain has TRBV6-5 and TRBJ2-3; a weak D match, TRBD2 (5 bases). V lost 1 base and J lost 4, with 6 bases in between. Germline CDR1 MNHEY, CDR2 SVGAGI. This CDR3 region has 13 residues. CDR3 amino acids: CASSYLRADTQYF. CDR3 nucleotide sequence: TGTGCCAGCAGTTACTTGAGGGCAGATACGCAGTATTTT.

This clone was counted once. This sequence joins TRBV5-1 and TRBJ1-2, with 9 nucleotides matching TRBD1. Germline loops: CDR1 SGHRS, CDR2 YFSETQ. Unmatched junction bases numbered 8, after V lost 4 bases and J lost 7 bases. The CDR3 is 14 residues long. The chain's CDR3 is CASSNSQGAVGYTF. DNA of the CDR3: TGCGCCAGCAGCAACTCACAGGGGGCGGTTGGCTACACCTTC.

The chain joins TRBV28 to TRBJ2-1; D tentatively reads TRBD1 or TRBD2 (5 bases each). The germline V gene has CDR1 MDHEN and CDR2 SYDVKM. This CDR3 region has 10 residues. Trimming took off 5 bases at V and 11 bases at J, with 7 bases between the two ends. CDR3 region: CASSQGQQFF. The DNA of the CDR3 is TGTGCCAGCAGTCAGGGACAGCAGTTCTTC.

This chain uses TRBV18 with TRBJ1-3; D call uncertain. The CDR3 spans 15 residues. The V and J ends lost 3 bases and 0 bases respectively, with 9 bases between them. Looked up from germline, CDR1 is KGHSH and CDR2 is LQKENI. For the CDR3, the DNA is TGTGCCAGCTCACCGCAAGCGAGCTCTGGAAACACCATATATTTT. Translated: CASSPQASSGNTIYF.

The chain combines TRBV6-5 with TRBJ1-4; 8 bases match TRBD1. This CDR3 is built from 14 residues. Germline V gives CDR1 MNHEY, CDR2 SVGAGI. Unmatched junction bases numbered 8, after V lost 6 bases and J lost 8 bases. CDR3 DNA sequence: TGTGCCAGCAGGACAGGGGCCTCTTGGGAAAAACTGTTTTTT. Translation gives CASRTGASWEKLFF.

This chain connects TRBV5-4 to TRBJ1-2; D is possibly TRBD1 (6 bases). Germline CDR1 SGHNT, CDR2 YYREEE (reference sequence). Trimming stripped 5 bases from V and 2 bases from J, with 22 bases between. CDR3 length: 17 amino acids. The CDR3 loop is CASRNAGLDRINYGYTF. The CDR3 bases are TGTGCCAGCAGAAATGCCGGGTTGGACAGAATAAACTATGGCTACACCTTC.

The chain links TRBV7-9 to TRBJ1-4, with no clear D. Deletions cut 0 bases from V and 2 bases from J, with 13 bases between. Germline CDR1 and CDR2: SEHNR and FQNEAQ (reference sequence). This CDR3 is 17 amino acids long. CDR3 region: CASSLADRGGTNEKLFF. CDR3 nucleotides: TGTGCCAGCAGCTTAGCGGATCGAGGAGGCACTAATGAAAAACTGTTTTTT.